One sample yielded the 18 T cell receptor beta chains listed below, sequenced in a study of PD-L1 blockade in urothelial cancer. The method was immunoSEQ multiplex PCR; TCRdb's version includes in-frame clones alone and lacks a portion of them. The sample lists around 26,000 clones, about 86% seen once, with approximately 31% in the top ten. This specimen consisted of PBMCs, obtained around atezolizumab (anti-PD-L1) treatment. These receptors originate from a man between 60 and 75 years old with urothelial cancer.

This chain joins TRBV6-1 and TRBJ1-5; 12 bases fit TRBD1. Germline CDR1 is MNHNS and CDR2 is SASEGT. The CDR3 has 17 residues. J lost 5 bases, V lost 2 bases, and 7 bases had no gene match. The CDR3 loop reads CASSEFGTGGFYQPQHF. CDR3 nucleotide sequence: TGTGCCAGCAGTGAATTCGGGACAGGGGGCTTCTATCAGCCCCAGCATTTT.

CDR3 sequence reads: CASSPPSGTGFYEQYF. DNA for the CDR3: TGTGCCAGCAGCCCGCCTTCCGGGACAGGGTTTTACGAGCAGTACTTC. The V and J genes are TRBV7-9 and TRBJ2-7; 9 bases are shared with TRBD1. Germline V gene sequence: CDR1 SEHNR, CDR2 FQNEAQ (reference sequence). This CDR3 has 16 amino acids. V lost 5 bases, J lost 4 bases, and 12 bases stayed unmatched.

The gene calls are TRBV11-3 and TRBJ2-7; 10 bases are shared with TRBD2. The trim removed 5 bases at V and 4 bases at J, leaving 8 bases unmatched. Germline V gives CDR1 SGHNT, CDR2 YENEEA. This CDR3 contains 15 residues. This CDR3 is CASSRGTSGIYEQYF. The CDR3, as DNA: TGTGCCAGCAGCCGAGGAACTAGCGGGATTTACGAGCAGTACTTC.

The rearrangement uses TRBV7-3 and TRBJ2-2; TRBD2 might be the D (6 bases). Trimming stripped 5 bases from V and 1 base from J, with 11 bases between. The CDR3 contains 15 residues. Germline V gene sequence: CDR1 SGHTA, CDR2 FQGTGA. The CDR3 sequence is CASSGRLGNTGELFF. The DNA of the CDR3 is TGTGCCAGCAGCGGGAGGTTGGGGAACACCGGGGAGCTGTTTTTT.

This chain joins TRBV9 and TRBJ2-3, with 10 bases aligning to TRBD1. J was trimmed by 4 bases and V by 4 bases; bases with no gene match: 3. CDR3 length equals 14 residues. From germline, CDR1 is SGDLS and CDR2 YYNGEE. CDR3 sequence reads: CASSRTGGADTQYF. The CDR3 DNA follows: TGTGCCAGCAGCAGGACAGGGGGAGCAGATACGCAGTATTTT.

This chain joins TRBV2 and TRBJ2-7; 7 bases match TRBD1. CDR3 length: 13 residues. Germline V gives CDR1 SNHLY, CDR2 FYNNEI. V shed 6 bases, J shed 3 bases, and the junction held 5 bases outside the gene matches. CDR3 DNA sequence: TGTGCCAGCAGGCAGGGGGTAGTCTACGAGCAGTACTTC. Encoded protein: CASRQGVVYEQYF.

This chain connects TRBV9 to TRBJ1-6; a weak D match, TRBD1 (6 bases). In germline, CDR1 is SGDLS, CDR2 YYNGEE. The CDR3 is 14 amino acids. Trimming left V 7 bases short and J 9 bases short, with 17 bases between. The CDR3: CASSVTGTTSPLHF. CDR3 nucleotides: TGTGCCAGCTCGGTGACAGGAACCACTTCACCCCTCCACTTT.

This chain uses TRBV18 with TRBJ1-5; no reliable D call. The length of the CDR3 is 13 residues. Per the germline V gene, CDR1 is KGHSH and CDR2 is LQKENI. Trimming removed 3 bases at V and 7 bases at J, with 10 bases between. The CDR3 DNA sequence: TGTGCCAGCTCACCCGCAGGTGGGCAGCCCCAGCATTTT. Translation gives CASSPAGGQPQHF.

The gene calls are TRBV30 and TRBJ1-1; D gene ambiguous. Germline CDR1 reads GTSNPN; CDR2 reads SVGIG (reference sequence). The CDR3 consists of 13 residues. Trimming took 1 base from V and 2 from J, leaving 8 bases between them. CDR3 region: CAWSENSNTEAFF. Here the CDR3 DNA reads TGTGCCTGGAGTGAGAACAGTAACACTGAAGCTTTCTTT.

The chain carries TRBV14 and TRBJ1-4; TRBD1 might be the D (5 bases). The CDR3 loop spans 16 amino acids. V gave up 0 bases and J gave up 8 bases, with 16 bases separating them. CDR1 and CDR2 (germline): SGHDN, FVKESK. The CDR3 DNA follows: TGTGCCAGCAGCCAAGAAAGGTGGCGGGGGACCGAAAAACTGTTTTTT. This codes for CASSQERWRGTEKLFF.

The sample holds one count of this clone. The rearrangement joins TRBV23-1 to TRBJ2-7; the match to TRBD1 covers 9 bases. TRBV23-1 is an ORF for which the function is uncertain. CDR3 size: 18 residues. Trimming at V came to 1 base and at J to 1 base, leaving 11 bases not matched to a gene. CDR3 in amino acids: CASSQFRGMDRGSYEQYF. CDR3 sequence (DNA): TGCGCCAGCAGTCAATTCCGAGGTATGGACAGGGGTTCCTACGAGCAGTACTTC.

The chain links TRBV14 to TRBJ1-6, with TRBD1 identical over 11 bases. J gave up 4 bases and V 0 bases, and 5 bases lay outside the gene matches. In germline, CDR1 is SGHDN, CDR2 FVKESK. The CDR3 covers 18 residues. Here the CDR3 reads CASSQDKDRGRYNSPLHF. The CDR3, as DNA: TGTGCCAGCAGCCAAGATAAGGACAGGGGGCGTTATAATTCACCCCTCCACTTT.

The chain is built from TRBV5-1 and TRBJ2-1; 11 bases agree with TRBD2. The germline V gene has CDR1 SGHRS and CDR2 YFSETQ. CDR3 length: 15 amino acids. V shed 4 bases, J shed 3 bases, and the junction held 3 bases outside the gene matches. The CDR3 spells CASSPGTSGYNEQFF. The CDR3 DNA is TGCGCCAGCAGCCCCGGGACTAGCGGCTACAATGAGCAGTTCTTC.

This chain joins TRBV5-1 and TRBJ2-1; 8 nucleotides agree with TRBD1. Trimming at V came to 3 bases and at J to 4 bases, leaving 12 bases not matched to a gene. CDR3 length equals 17 residues. Germline CDR1 is SGHRS and CDR2 is YFSETQ. The CDR3 region has the DNA TGCGCCAGCAGCTGGGGCGGGGCAGGGGGCCTGTACAATGAGCAGTTCTTC. As protein: CASSWGGAGGLYNEQFF.

The chain combines TRBV5-1 with TRBJ1-5, with D maybe TRBD1 (6 bases). The CDR3 covers 13 residues. Germline V gene data show CDR1 as SGHRS and CDR2 as YFSETQ. The ends were cut back, 0 bases at V and 7 bases at J, with 8 bases in the middle. Here the CDR3 reads CASSLAGEQPQHF. DNA of the CDR3: TGCGCCAGCAGCTTGGCAGGGGAGCAGCCCCAGCATTTT.

The CDR3 coding sequence is TGTGCCAGCAGCTCGACTAGCGGGGGGGCGAAAGGTGCAGATACGCAGTATTTT. Amino acids: CASSSTSGGAKGADTQYF. The rearrangement joins TRBV9 to TRBJ2-3, with 14 bases aligning to TRBD2. The germline V gene encodes CDR1 SGDLS and CDR2 YYNGEE. After removal of 4 bases from V and 4 bases from J, the junction contained 11 bases not matched to a gene. The CDR3 is 18 residues long.

The chain employs TRBV5-1 and TRBJ2-3, with TRBD1 identical over 9 bases. Germline loops: CDR1 SGHRS, CDR2 YFSETQ. J lost 2 bases, V lost 4 bases, and 8 bases had no gene match. The CDR3 is 16 amino acids. CDR3 DNA: TGCGCCAGCAGCGGGGCCGGGACAGGGATCACAGATACGCAGTATTTT. It specifies CASSGAGTGITDTQYF.

CDR3 coding DNA: TGTGCCAGCAGCTTAGAGAGCTCCTACAATGAGCAGTTCTTC. Translation: CASSLESSYNEQFF. V usage is TRBV11-2 and J usage is TRBJ2-1; D is unclear. Trimming removed 0 bases from V and 0 bases from J, with 3 bases in between. The CDR3 consists of 14 residues. The germline V gene has CDR1 SGHAT and CDR2 FQNNGV.